The next 17 T cell receptor beta chains were all read from a single sample in a study of control samples from healthy donors and cancer patients. Only in-frame clones appear in the TCRdb table, and some are missing; sequencing was by immunoSEQ multiplex PCR. This table holds tens of thousands of clones, more than 80% found once. Sequencing was performed on blood. The receptors here all came from a woman in her thirties in good health.

This clone was seen once. The chain joins TRBV5-5 to TRBJ1-1; D uncertain. The germline V gene has CDR1 SGHKS and CDR2 YYEKEE (reference sequence). The CDR3 spans 17 residues. Trimming pared 1 base from V and 4 bases from J, leaving 20 bases between. CDR3 in DNA: TGTGCCAGCAGCTTGTCCAAGGGATGGGCGGGGAGCACTGAAGCTTTCTTT. It encodes CASSLSKGWAGSTEAFF.

This rearrangement joins TRBV6-6 to TRBJ1-4; D is possibly TRBD1 (5 bases). CDR1 MNHNY and CDR2 SVGAGI come from the germline V gene (reference sequence). Trimming pared 4 bases from V and 8 bases from J, leaving 14 bases between. CDR3 length: 14 residues. The DNA for the CDR3 is TGTGCCAGCAGTTCTAACACGGGGGAGGAAAAACTGTTTTTT. Protein: CASSSNTGEEKLFF.

The rearrangement joins TRBV7-9 to TRBJ2-7, with D possibly called TRBD1 or TRBD2 (5 bases each). The CDR3 has 14 residues. Germline V lookup: CDR1 SEHNR, CDR2 FQNEAQ (reference sequence). V lost 5 bases and J lost 2, with 13 bases in between. The CDR3 DNA reads TGTGCCAGCAGCGCCGGGACGGAGACCTACGAGCAGTACTTC. Protein: CASSAGTETYEQYF.

The J gene is TRBJ1-3, the V gene TRBV10-3; no clear D. The germline V and J ends were trimmed by 5 bases and 0 bases, with 14 bases remaining between them. Germline CDR1 is ENHRY and CDR2 is SYGVKD. The CDR3 is made up of 16 amino acids. The CDR3 region is CAISPDTFYSGNTIYF. CDR3 nucleotides: TGTGCCATCAGTCCCGACACGTTTTACTCTGGAAACACCATATATTTT.

The chain recombines TRBV6-5 with TRBJ2-1; TRBD2 matches 10 bases. The CDR3 has 15 amino acids. The germline CDR1 and CDR2 sequences are MNHEY and SVGAGI. The junction had 6 bases not matched to a gene; V was cut back by 7 bases and J by 3 bases. The CDR3 reads CASTTSGKSYNEQFF. The CDR3 DNA follows: TGTGCCAGCACTACTAGCGGGAAAAGCTACAATGAGCAGTTCTTC.

V and J are TRBV7-3 and TRBJ1-5; 8 bases fit TRBD1. The CDR3 runs 13 residues. CDR1 is SGHTA and CDR2 is FQGTGA in the germline V gene. Trimming removed 5 bases from V and 5 bases from J; junction bases left unmatched: 2. CDR3 nucleotide sequence: TGTGCCAGCAGCATGGACAGGGATCAGCCCCAGCATTTT. It specifies CASSMDRDQPQHF.

CDR3 DNA: TGTGCCAGTAAAGCCCAGGGACAGGGATACGAGCAGTACTTC. The encoded protein is CASKAQGQGYEQYF. The V and J genes are TRBV19 and TRBJ2-7; 9 bases are a match to TRBD1. This CDR3 spans 14 amino acids. CDR1 and CDR2 (germline): LNHDA, SQIVND (reference sequence). J was trimmed by 4 bases and V by 7 bases; bases with no gene match: 8.

This rearrangement joins TRBV15 to TRBJ1-5; D not resolved. Trimming shortened V by 0 bases and J by 0 bases, and 6 bases separated the two germline ends. The CDR3 is 15 residues long. The germline CDR1 and CDR2 sequences are LNHNV and YYDKDF (reference sequence). Here the CDR3 DNA reads TGTGCCACCAGCAGAGACAGATATAGCAATCAGCCCCAGCATTTT. It encodes CATSRDRYSNQPQHF.

V is TRBV9 and J is TRBJ1-2, with 7 bases that match TRBD1. With 3 bases clipped from V and 5 bases from J, the junction kept 10 bases outside the gene matches. The germline CDR1 and CDR2 sequences are SGDLS and YYNGEE. This CDR3 has 15 amino acids. CDR3 in amino acids: CASSASPGTAYGYTF. CDR3 bases: TGTGCCAGCAGCGCCTCCCCCGGGACAGCATATGGCTACACCTTC.

This chain links TRBV30 with TRBJ2-2; 12 bases fit TRBD2. Germline assignment: CDR1 GTSNPN and CDR2 SVGIG (reference sequence). Trimming cost V 2 bases and J 3 bases; bases outside gene matches: 4. The CDR3 is 16 amino acids. The CDR3 loop reads CAWSRWTSGDTGELFF. CDR3 bases: TGTGCCTGGAGTCGGTGGACTAGCGGGGACACCGGGGAGCTGTTTTTT.

The rearrangement uses TRBV30 and TRBJ1-6, with D hard to call. In germline, CDR1 is GTSNPN, CDR2 SVGIG (reference sequence). The CDR3 is 15 residues long. With 2 bases removed from V and 7 bases from J, the gap between germline ends came to 15 bases. CDR3 DNA sequence: TGTGCCTGGAGTCCCGACTTCACCAAGAATTCACCCCTCCACTTT. Its protein is CAWSPDFTKNSPLHF.

The chain has TRBV3-1 (or the pseudogene TRBV3-2) and TRBJ2-2, with 8 nucleotides matching TRBD2. Trimming removed 0 bases from V and 1 base from J; junction bases left unmatched: 22. Germline V CDR1 and CDR2: LGHDT, YNNKEL (reference sequence). There are 23 residues in the CDR3. The CDR3 nucleotides are TGTGCCAGCAGCCAAGATCACGGCTCTTGGGGAGCGGGAGACGGGGAGAACACCGGGGAGCTGTTTTTT. Translating it yields CASSQDHGSWGAGDGENTGELFF.

This clone was seen more than once but under ten times. V is TRBV5-6 and J is TRBJ1-1; 8 bases are shared with TRBD1. Germline V gene sequence: CDR1 SGHDT, CDR2 YYEEEE. The CDR3 extends over 16 amino acids. Unmatched junction bases numbered 17, after V lost 3 bases and J lost 10 bases. CDR3 residues: CASSSRDSGTGFGAFF. The CDR3 coding sequence is TGTGCCAGCAGCTCCCGGGACTCCGGGACAGGTTTTGGAGCTTTCTTT.

The chain links TRBV11-2 to TRBJ1-1; TRBD1 matches at 8 bases. The CDR3 has 15 amino acids. The V segment lost 5 bases and the J segment 5 bases; nucleotides outside the gene matches: 10. Germline V CDR1 and CDR2: SGHAT, FQNNGV. Here the CDR3 reads CASSGSTGVTTEAFF. CDR3 in DNA: TGTGCCAGCAGCGGCTCGACAGGGGTTACGACTGAAGCTTTCTTT.

The chain couples TRBV10-1 to TRBJ1-5; possibly TRBD1 for D (6 bases). The CDR3 has 13 residues. The germline CDR1 and CDR2 sequences are WNHNN and SYGVQD (reference sequence). The V end was cut by 9 bases, the J end by 1 base, with 10 bases between. The CDR3 bases are TGCGCCAGATACGACAGGAGCAATCAGCCCCAGCATTTT. Amino acid sequence: CARYDRSNQPQHF.

This sequence joins TRBV7-6 and TRBJ1-2, with D maybe TRBD1 (5 bases). The CDR3 consists of 13 residues. From germline, CDR1 is SGHVS and CDR2 FNYEAQ. Trimming shortened V by 5 bases and J by 6 bases, and 13 bases separated the two germline ends. The CDR3 DNA is TGTGCCAGCAGCCGGGGGGACGTTCATGGCTACACCTTC. Translation: CASSRGDVHGYTF.

This sequence joins TRBV2 and TRBJ1-1; D uncertain. The germline V gene encodes CDR1 SNHLY and CDR2 FYNNEI. Trimming left V 8 bases short and J 1 base short, with 29 bases between. The CDR3 length is 19 residues. CDR3: CASLFVSGPSGRTNTEAFF. The CDR3 DNA follows: TGTGCCAGCCTTTTCGTCTCGGGCCCCTCGGGAAGAACGAACACTGAAGCTTTCTTT. Together with reference TRBV2 and TRBJ1-1, the CDR3 gives the full variable domain: EPEVTQTPSHQVTQMGQEVILRCVPISNHLYFYWYRQILGQKVEFLVSFYNNEISEKSEIFDDQFSVERPDGSNFTLKIRSTKLEDSAMYFCASLFVSGPSGRTNTEAFFGQGTRLTVV.